The 8 T cell receptor beta chains listed next were all sequenced from one sample in a study of T cell responses to AZD1222 COVID-19 vaccine. Profiled with immunoSEQ multiplex PCR; TCRdb holds only in-frame clones, not every one. The sample yields 150,000 to 200,000 clones, around 89% seen once. The sequenced sample was peripheral blood, obtained 28 days after the second AZD1222 dose. Every receptor here comes from an adult who received the AZD1222 COVID-19 vaccine.

The chain carries TRBV28 and TRBJ2-2; TRBD2 agrees at 9 bases. Germline-derived CDR1 and CDR2 are MDHEN and SYDVKM. Trimming at V came to 7 bases and at J to 3 bases, leaving 6 bases not matched to a gene. The CDR3 runs 15 residues. The CDR3 sequence: CASTLAGVYTGELFF. The CDR3 DNA reads as TGTGCCAGCACCTTAGCGGGAGTGTACACCGGGGAGCTGTTTTTT.

The chain combines TRBV9 with TRBJ2-7; 11 bases fit TRBD1. Germline lookup yields CDR1 SGDLS and CDR2 YYNGEE. V shed 4 bases and J 5 bases; nucleotides not matched to a gene: 8. The CDR3 loop spans 15 amino acids. DNA of the CDR3: TGTGCCAGCAGCACTGGACAGGGGGCTTCTGACGAGCAGTACTTC. Translation gives CASSTGQGASDEQYF.

The chain employs TRBV6-5 and TRBJ2-7, with D unclear. V lost 2 bases to trimming and J lost 2 bases, with 13 bases between them. Germline CDR1 and CDR2: MNHEY and SVGAGI. The CDR3 is made up of 15 amino acids. CDR3 DNA: TGTGCCAGCAGTTACAGTCGTTCTTCCACCTACGAGCAGTACTTC. It codes for CASSYSRSSTYEQYF.

The J gene is TRBJ2-7, the V gene TRBV5-1; 7 positions match TRBD2. The CDR3 extends over 14 amino acids. The germline V gene has CDR1 SGHRS and CDR2 YFSETQ. J was trimmed by 0 bases and V by 4 bases; bases with no gene match: 4. This chain's CDR3 is CASSPGRSSYEQYF. The CDR3 nucleotides are TGCGCCAGCAGCCCCGGGAGGAGCTCCTACGAGCAGTACTTC.

The J gene is TRBJ2-3, the V gene TRBV7-3; D not resolved. Trimming shortened V by 5 bases and J by 2 bases, and 11 bases separated the two germline ends. This CDR3 contains 14 residues. Germline loops: CDR1 SGHTA, CDR2 FQGTGA. Here the CDR3 reads CASSPGEDTDTQYF. The CDR3 bases are TGTGCCAGCAGCCCCGGAGAGGACACAGATACGCAGTATTTT.

The DNA for the CDR3 is TGCGCCAGCAGCTTGGAGGGACAGGGCGACACCGGGGAGCTGTTTTTT. Translated, it gives CASSLEGQGDTGELFF. V usage is TRBV5-1 and J usage is TRBJ2-2; 9 bases line up with TRBD1. The CDR3 is made up of 16 amino acids. V shed 0 bases, J shed 3 bases, and the junction held 3 bases outside the gene matches. The V gene's germline CDR1 is SGHRS and CDR2 YFSETQ.

The J gene is TRBJ1-1, the V gene TRBV28, with TRBD1 as a possible D gene (5 bases). CDR3 size: 14 residues. V dropped 5 bases and J dropped 5 bases, with 15 bases sitting between them. Germline V CDR1 and CDR2: MDHEN, SYDVKM. CDR3 residues: CASSRGGEGTEAFF. As DNA, the CDR3 is TGTGCCAGCAGTCGAGGCGGGGAGGGGACTGAAGCTTTCTTT.

This clone was recorded once. In DNA form, the CDR3 reads TGTGCCAGCAGCTTCCCTAGCGGGTACCAAGAGACCCAGTACTTC. It yields the protein CASSFPSGYQETQYF. The chain couples TRBV7-8 to TRBJ2-5; 8 bases map to TRBD2. Germline assignment: CDR1 SGHVS and CDR2 FQNEAQ. The junction had 3 bases not matched to a gene; V was cut back by 3 bases and J by 0 bases. The CDR3 spans 15 residues. Full variable domain (remainder filled in from reference TRBV7-8 and TRBJ2-5): GAGVSQSPRYKVAKRGQDVALRCDPISGHVSLFWYQQALGQGPEFLTYFQNEAQLDKSGLPSDRFFAERPEGSVSTLKIQRTQQEDSAVYLCASSFPSGYQETQYFGPGTRLLVL.